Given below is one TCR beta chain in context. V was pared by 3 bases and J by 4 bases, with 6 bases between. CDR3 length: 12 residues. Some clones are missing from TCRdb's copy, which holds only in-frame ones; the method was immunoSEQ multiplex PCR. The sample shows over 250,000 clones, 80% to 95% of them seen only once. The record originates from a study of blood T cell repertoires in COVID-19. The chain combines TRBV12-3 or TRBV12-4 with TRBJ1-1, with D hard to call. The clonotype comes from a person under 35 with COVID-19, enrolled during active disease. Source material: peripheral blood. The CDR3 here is CASSFIPTEAFF. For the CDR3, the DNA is TGTGCCAGCAGTTTCATTCCCACTGAAGCTTTCTTT.